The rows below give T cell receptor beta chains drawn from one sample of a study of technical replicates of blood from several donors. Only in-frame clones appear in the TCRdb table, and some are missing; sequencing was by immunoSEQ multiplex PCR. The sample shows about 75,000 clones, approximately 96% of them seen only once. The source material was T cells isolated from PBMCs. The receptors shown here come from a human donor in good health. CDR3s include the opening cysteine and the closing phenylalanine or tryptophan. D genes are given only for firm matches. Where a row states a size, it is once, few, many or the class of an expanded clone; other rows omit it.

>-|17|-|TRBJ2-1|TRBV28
CASSLRGTPFRRDEQFF
TGTGCCAGCAGTTTACGAGGGACACCCTTCCGGCGGGATGAGCAGTTCTTC
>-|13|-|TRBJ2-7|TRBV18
CASHSQGGNEQYF
TGTGCCAGCCACTCCCAGGGAGGTAACGAGCAGTACTTC
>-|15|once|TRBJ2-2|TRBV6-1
CASSVSGNVAGELFF
TGTGCCAGCAGTGTATCAGGGAATGTTGCCGGGGAGCTGTTTTTT
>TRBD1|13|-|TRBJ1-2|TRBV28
CASRTGGSMGYTF
TGTGCCAGCAGGACAGGGGGATCGATGGGCTACACCTTC
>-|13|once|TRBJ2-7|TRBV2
CASTRDVSYEQYF
TGTGCCAGCACGCGGGACGTCTCCTACGAGCAGTACTTC
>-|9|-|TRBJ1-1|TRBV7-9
CASSTEAFF
TGTGCCAGTAGTACTGAAGCTTTCTTT
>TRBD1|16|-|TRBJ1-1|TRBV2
CASHSVPGQGPTEAFF
TGTGCCAGCCACAGTGTACCAGGACAGGGGCCCACTGAAGCTTTCTTT
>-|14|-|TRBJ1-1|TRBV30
CAWEPGHLNTEAFF
TGTGCCTGGGAACCGGGACACCTGAACACTGAAGCTTTCTTT
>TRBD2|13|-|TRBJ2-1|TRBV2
CASKTSGSNEQFF
TGTGCCAGCAAAACTAGCGGGAGCAATGAGCAGTTCTTC
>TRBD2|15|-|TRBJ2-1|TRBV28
CASSRGLAGANEQFF
TGTGCCAGCAGCCGAGGACTAGCGGGAGCCAATGAGCAGTTCTTC
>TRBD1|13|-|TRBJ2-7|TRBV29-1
CSVLPQGVYEQYF
TGCAGCGTTCTTCCTCAGGGGGTCTACGAGCAGTACTTC
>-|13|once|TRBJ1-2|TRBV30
CAWSVTPGGGYTF
TGTGCCTGGAGTGTAACCCCCGGGGGAGGCTACACCTTC
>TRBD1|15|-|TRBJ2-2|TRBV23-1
CASSQPGGWTGELFF
TGCGCCAGCAGTCAACCAGGGGGCTGGACCGGGGAGCTGTTTTTT
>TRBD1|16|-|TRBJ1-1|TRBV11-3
CASSARDRGSSTEAFF
TGTGCCAGCAGCGCCCGGGACAGAGGGTCCTCGACTGAAGCTTTCTTT
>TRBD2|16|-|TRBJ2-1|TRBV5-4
CASSNRAGGFRGEQFF
TGTGCCAGCAGCAACAGAGCGGGGGGGTTTCGCGGTGAGCAGTTCTTC
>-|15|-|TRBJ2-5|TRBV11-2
CASRANHSYGETQYF
TGTGCCAGCAGGGCCAATCATAGCTATGGGGAGACCCAGTACTTC
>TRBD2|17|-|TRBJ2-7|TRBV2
CASTLVGLAGGRGEQYF
TGTGCCAGCACTCTCGTGGGTCTAGCGGGAGGGAGGGGCGAGCAGTACTTC
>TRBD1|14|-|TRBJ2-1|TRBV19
CASSRGTGTNEQFF
TGTGCCAGTAGCCGCGGGACAGGGACGAATGAGCAGTTCTTC
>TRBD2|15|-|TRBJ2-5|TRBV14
CASSRRLAGEETQYF
TGTGCCAGCAGCCGACGACTAGCGGGGGAAGAGACCCAGTACTTC
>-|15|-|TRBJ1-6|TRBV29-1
CSVQTGTPYNSPLHF
TGCAGCGTCCAAACAGGGACCCCCTATAATTCACCCCTCCACTTT
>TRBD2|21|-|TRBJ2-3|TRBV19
CASSLTAKTTRRAGVTDTQYF
TGTGCCAGTAGTTTGACAGCTAAGACGACTAGGCGAGCGGGAGTCACAGATACGCAGTATTTT
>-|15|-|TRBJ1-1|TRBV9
CASSVGSALYTEAFF
TGTGCCAGCAGCGTAGGGTCCGCGTTGTACACTGAAGCTTTCTTT
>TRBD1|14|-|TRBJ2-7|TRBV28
CASYGPGQGYEQYF
TGTGCCAGCTATGGCCCGGGACAGGGTTACGAGCAGTACTTC
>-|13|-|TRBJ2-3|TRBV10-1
CASKPGGTDTQYF
TGCGCCAGCAAACCCGGGGGAACAGATACGCAGTATTTT
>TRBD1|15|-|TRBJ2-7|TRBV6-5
CASSYFGTGSYEQYF
TGTGCCAGCAGTTACTTCGGGACAGGGTCCTACGAGCAGTACTTC
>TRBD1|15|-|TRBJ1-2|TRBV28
CASRITGDSNYGYTF
TGTGCCAGCAGAATTACAGGGGATTCTAACTATGGCTACACCTTC
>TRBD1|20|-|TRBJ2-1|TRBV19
CASSGNRDRRALSSYNEQFF
TGTGCCAGTAGTGGTAACAGGGACAGGAGGGCTTTAAGCTCCTACAATGAGCAGTTCTTC
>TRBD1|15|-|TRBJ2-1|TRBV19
CASSTTYWTGNEQFF
TGTGCCAGTAGTACCACCTACTGGACAGGGAATGAGCAGTTCTTC
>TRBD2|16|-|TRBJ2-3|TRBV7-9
CASSSLAGGPRDTQYF
TGTGCCAGCAGCTCCCTAGCGGGGGGACCGAGAGATACGCAGTATTTT
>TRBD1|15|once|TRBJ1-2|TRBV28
CASSFGGQARYGYTF
TGTGCCAGCAGTTTTGGAGGACAGGCTCGATATGGCTACACCTTC
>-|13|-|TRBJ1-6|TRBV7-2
CASSFDSDSPLHF
TGTGCCAGCAGTTTTGACAGTGATTCACCCCTCCACTTT
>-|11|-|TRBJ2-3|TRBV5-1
CASSFGDTQYF
TGCGCCAGCAGCTTCGGAGATACGCAGTATTTT
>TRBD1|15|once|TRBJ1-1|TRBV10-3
CAISLPGQGVPEAFF
TGTGCCATCAGCCTTCCGGGACAGGGGGTCCCTGAAGCTTTCTTT
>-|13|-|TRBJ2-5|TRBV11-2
CASTSQGGETQYF
TGTGCCAGCACCTCCCAAGGGGGAGAGACCCAGTACTTC
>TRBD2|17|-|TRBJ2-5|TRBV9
CASSVGALGAGVETQYF
TGTGCCAGCAGCGTAGGAGCCTTGGGAGCGGGAGTAGAGACCCAGTACTTC
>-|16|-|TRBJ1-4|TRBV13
CASSQGHWATNEKLFF
TGTGCCAGCAGCCAGGGACACTGGGCTACTAATGAAAAACTGTTTTTT
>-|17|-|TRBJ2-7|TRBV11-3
CASSLETYQQSPYEQYF
TGTGCCAGCAGCTTAGAGACCTATCAACAGTCCCCCTACGAGCAGTACTTC
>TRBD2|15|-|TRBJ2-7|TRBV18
CASSPLTGGATPVEF
TGTGCCAGCTCACCACTTACGGGAGGCGCGACACCTGTGGAATTC
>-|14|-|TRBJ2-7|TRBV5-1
CASSLDKRQFPQYF
TGCGCCAGCAGCTTAGATAAGAGACAGTTTCCGCAGTACTTC
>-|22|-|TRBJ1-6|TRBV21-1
CASSKLGTGVSYGDSYNSPLHF
TGTGCCAGCAGCAAATTGGGGACAGGCGTGTCGTATGGGGACTCCTATAATTCACCCCTCCACTTT
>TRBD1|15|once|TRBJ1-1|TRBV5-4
CASSLDTGVGTEAFF
TGTGCCAGCAGCTTGGATACAGGGGTTGGCACTGAAGCTTTCTTT
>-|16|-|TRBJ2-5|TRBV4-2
CASSQEARLPEETQYF
TGTGCCAGCAGCCAAGAGGCTAGACTCCCCGAAGAGACCCAGTACTTC
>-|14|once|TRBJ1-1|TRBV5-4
CASSLQVANTEAFF
TGTGCCAGCAGCCTACAGGTGGCGAACACTGAAGCTTTCTTT
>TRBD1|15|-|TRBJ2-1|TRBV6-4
CASSSAGQGRDEQFF
TGTGCCAGCAGCTCGGCCGGACAGGGTCGGGATGAGCAGTTCTTC
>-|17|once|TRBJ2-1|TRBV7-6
CASSLGGGDVPYNEQFF
TGTGCCAGCAGCTTAGGAGGGGGTGATGTCCCCTACAATGAGCAGTTCTTC
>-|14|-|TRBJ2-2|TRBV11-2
CASSLDPDTGELFF
TGTGCCAGCAGCTTAGATCCCGACACCGGGGAGCTGTTTTTT
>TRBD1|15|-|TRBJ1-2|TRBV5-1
CASGRTGQANYGYTF
TGCGCCAGCGGTAGAACGGGACAGGCAAACTATGGCTACACCTTC
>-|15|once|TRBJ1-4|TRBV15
CATSRQGTTNEKLFF
TGTGCCACCAGCAGACAGGGTACAACTAATGAAAAACTGTTTTTT
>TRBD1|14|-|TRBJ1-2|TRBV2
CASIETGGVDGYTF
TGTGCCAGCATTGAGACAGGGGGCGTCGATGGCTACACCTTC
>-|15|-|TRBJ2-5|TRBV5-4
CASSFRGGNQETQYF
TGTGCCAGCAGCTTCAGGGGTGGTAACCAAGAGACCCAGTACTTC
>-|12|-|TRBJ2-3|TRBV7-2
CASSRFTDTQYF
TGTGCCAGCAGCCGGTTCACAGATACGCAGTATTTT
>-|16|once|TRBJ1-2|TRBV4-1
CASSQFLGVGNYGYTF
TGCGCCAGCAGCCAGTTTTTAGGGGTCGGGAACTATGGCTACACCTTC
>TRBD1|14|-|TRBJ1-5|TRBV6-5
CASRRQGYNQPQHF
TGTGCCAGCAGGAGACAGGGGTATAATCAGCCCCAGCATTTT
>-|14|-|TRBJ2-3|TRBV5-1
CASSIDSGGNTQYF
TGCGCCAGCAGCATAGACTCAGGGGGGAATACGCAGTATTTT
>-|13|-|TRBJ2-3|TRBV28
CASSPPGVVTQYF
TGTGCCAGCAGTCCGCCCGGGGTGGTTACGCAGTATTTT